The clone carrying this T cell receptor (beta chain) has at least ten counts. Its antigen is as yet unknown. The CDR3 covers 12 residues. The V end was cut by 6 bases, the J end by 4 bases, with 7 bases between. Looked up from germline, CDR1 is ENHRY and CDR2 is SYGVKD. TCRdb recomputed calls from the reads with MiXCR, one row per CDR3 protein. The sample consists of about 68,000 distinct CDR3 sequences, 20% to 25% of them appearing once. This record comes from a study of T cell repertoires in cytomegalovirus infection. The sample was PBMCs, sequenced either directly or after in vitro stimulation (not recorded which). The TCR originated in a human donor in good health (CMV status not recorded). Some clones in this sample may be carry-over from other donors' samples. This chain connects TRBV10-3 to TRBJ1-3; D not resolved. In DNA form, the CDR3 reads TGTGCCATCAGCCGGCAGGGAAACACCATATATTTT. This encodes CAISRQGNTIYF.